Following are 28 T cell receptor beta chains from one sample sequenced in a study of CD8 T cells in Susac syndrome. Random hexamers served to reverse transcribe about 0.5 to 1 ug RNA. TCRdb re-derived calls from the immunoSEQ multiplex PCR reads in MiXCR, one entry per CDR3 protein. The sample carries some 180,000 distinct CDR3 sequences, more than 85% recorded once. Sequencing input: CD4+ T cells from PBMCs. The receptors shown here come from a human donor with Susac syndrome.

V usage is TRBV2 and J usage is TRBJ2-2; D not resolved. The CDR3 spans 12 residues. V was trimmed by 2 bases and J by 6 bases, leaving 4 bases between them. Germline CDR1 is SNHLY and CDR2 is FYNNEI. CDR3 loop: CASSEPPGELFF. Written as DNA, the CDR3 is TGTGCCAGCAGTGAACCCCCCGGGGAGCTGTTTTTT.

V gene TRBV9 combines with J gene TRBJ2-3; either TRBD1 or TRBD2 may supply D (6 bases each). Trimming took off 2 bases at V and 3 bases at J, with 10 bases between the two ends. CDR1 and CDR2 (germline): SGDLS, YYNGEE. The CDR3 is made up of 14 amino acids. The CDR3, as DNA: TGTGCCAGCAGCGTCGGGGGCCTTACAGATACGCAGTATTTT. Its translation: CASSVGGLTDTQYF.

The V gene is TRBV7-9, the J gene TRBJ1-5; D not resolved. V lost 3 bases and J 4 bases, leaving 7 bases between the germline ends. CDR1 SEHNR and CDR2 FQNEAQ come from the germline V gene (reference sequence). The CDR3 runs 13 residues. The CDR3 reads CASSFSSNQPQHF. DNA for the CDR3: TGTGCCAGCAGCTTTTCCAGTAATCAGCCCCAGCATTTT.

The gene calls are TRBV28 and TRBJ2-7; 11 bases map to TRBD2. This CDR3 is 16 amino acids long. Germline CDR1 is MDHEN and CDR2 is SYDVKM. Trimming took 6 bases from V and 3 from J; bases not matched to a gene: 10. The CDR3 coding sequence is TGTGCCAGCAGCACAATTAGCGGGAGGGAATACTACGAGCAGTACTTC. This encodes CASSTISGREYYEQYF.

The chain joins TRBV2 to TRBJ1-1; maybe TRBD1 (5 bases). CDR1 and CDR2 from the germline V gene are SNHLY and FYNNEI. The V end lost 6 bases, the J end lost 10 bases, and 15 bases lay between the germline ends. The length of the CDR3 is 12 residues. CDR3 sequence reads: CASSNQGGGAFF. DNA for the CDR3: TGTGCCAGCAGCAATCAGGGTGGCGGAGCTTTCTTT.

The rearrangement links TRBV29-1 to TRBJ2-3; D not certain. CDR3 length: 12 residues. V was cut by 3 bases and J by 5 bases, with 9 bases left in between. Germline lookup yields CDR1 SQVTM and CDR2 ANQGSEA. The CDR3: CSVDGTVDTQYF. The CDR3 DNA reads as TGCAGCGTTGACGGAACGGTAGATACGCAGTATTTT.

The chain combines TRBV30 with TRBJ1-1; D remains ambiguous. The CDR3 loop spans 12 amino acids. Germline CDR1 and CDR2: GTSNPN and SVGIG (reference sequence). Trimming removed 8 bases at V and 6 bases at J, with 16 bases between. This chain's CDR3 is CAGEIGMAEAFF. In nucleotides, the CDR3 is TGTGCCGGAGAGATCGGTATGGCTGAAGCTTTCTTT.

The chain combines TRBV6-5 with TRBJ1-2; D perhaps matches TRBD1 (6 bases). V lost 2 bases and J 7 bases, leaving 14 bases between the germline ends. The CDR3 is 14 residues long. Germline values: CDR1 MNHEY, CDR2 SVGAGI. The DNA of the CDR3 is TGTGCCAGCAGTTACGGGGTAACAGGGTCTGGCTACACCTTC. Its translation is CASSYGVTGSGYTF.

The chain links TRBV20-1 to TRBJ1-2; 7 bases match TRBD1. The CDR3 is 11 amino acids. J gave up 10 bases and V 7 bases, and 9 bases lay outside the gene matches. Germline CDR1 and CDR2: DFQATT and SNEGSKA (reference sequence). The CDR3 loop is CSVRTGQSYTF. The CDR3 DNA is TGCAGTGTACGGACAGGACAATCCTACACCTTC.

As to this clonotype: The junction and the germline gene differ at one end; a read error may be behind it. The DNA of the CDR3 is TGTGCCAGCGCACCTAGTTTGAACACTGAAGCTTTCTTT. This codes for CASAPSLNTEAFF. The chain combines TRBV18 with TRBJ1-1; D is unresolved. Germline loops: CDR1 KGHSH, CDR2 LQKENI. This CDR3 spans 13 amino acids.

V usage is TRBV12-3 or TRBV12-4 and J usage is TRBJ2-1; D unresolved. CDR3 length: 15 amino acids. Trimming stripped 3 bases from V and 1 base from J, with 10 bases between. The CDR3 bases are TGTGCCAGCAGTTTCATCCAGAGTTCCTACAATGAGCAGTTCTTC. This encodes CASSFIQSSYNEQFF.

This chain joins TRBV3-1 and TRBJ2-7, with 14 positions matching TRBD2. Trimming removed 0 bases from V and 5 bases from J; junction bases left unmatched: 3. The germline gives CDR1 LGHDT, CDR2 YNNKEL (reference sequence). CDR3 length equals 16 residues. The CDR3 coding sequence is TGTGCCAGCAGCCAAGAGGGACTAGCGGGGGCGGACGAGCAGTACTTC. It translates to CASSQEGLAGADEQYF.

The chain recombines TRBV20-1 with TRBJ2-7; the D call may be TRBD1 or TRBD2 (5 bases each). Germline CDR1 is DFQATT and CDR2 is SNEGSKA (reference sequence). This CDR3 is 14 amino acids long. V dropped 0 bases and J dropped 0 bases, with 9 bases sitting between them. This CDR3 is CSAREPRGSYEQYF. The CDR3, as DNA: TGCAGTGCTAGAGAACCGAGGGGCTCCTACGAGCAGTACTTC.

The rearrangement joins TRBV6-4 to TRBJ2-7; D might be TRBD1 or TRBD2, each matching 5 bases. The CDR3 runs to 15 residues. Germline V gives CDR1 MRHNA, CDR2 SNTAGT. Trimming left V 0 bases short and J 3 bases short, with 12 bases between. CDR3 loop: CASSDSMKRGYEQYF. The CDR3 DNA is TGTGCCAGCAGTGACTCAATGAAGAGGGGCTACGAGCAGTACTTC.

The rearrangement links TRBV10-3 to TRBJ2-1; possibly TRBD1 for D (6 bases). Per the germline V gene, CDR1 is ENHRY and CDR2 is SYGVKD. CDR3 length: 15 residues. V lost 6 bases and J 7 bases, leaving 19 bases between the germline ends. For the CDR3, the DNA is TGTGCCATCAGCGACAGGAGGTCAACGGGGAATGAGCAGTTCTTC. Protein sequence: CAISDRRSTGNEQFF.

The chain combines TRBV5-1 with TRBJ2-7; D is undetermined. The CDR3 contains 15 residues. V lost 3 bases to trimming and J lost 6 bases, with 19 bases between them. The germline CDR1 and CDR2 sequences are SGHRS and YFSETQ. DNA for the CDR3: TGCGCCAGCAGCTCAACGCTGACACCACCCATCGAGCAGTACTTC. It yields the protein CASSSTLTPPIEQYF. The variable domain in full, completed from reference TRBV5-1 and TRBJ2-7, reads KAGVTQTPRYLIKTRGQQVTLSCSPISGHRSVSWYQQTPGQGLQFLFEYFSETQRNKGNFPGRFSGRQFSNSRSEMNVSTLELGDSALYLCASSSTLTPPIEQYFGPGTRLTVT.

This sequence joins TRBV20-1 and TRBJ2-5; TRBD1 aligns across 10 bases. With 2 bases clipped from V and 5 bases from J, the junction kept 5 bases outside the gene matches. CDR1 is DFQATT and CDR2 is SNEGSKA in the germline V gene (reference sequence). The CDR3 spans 14 residues. DNA of the CDR3: TGCAGTGCTAGAAGGACAGGGGGGAGGGAGACCCAGTACTTC. Encoded protein: CSARRTGGRETQYF.

The V and J genes are TRBV3-1 and TRBJ2-2; 7 bases align to TRBD1. V trimming: 0 bases; J trimming: 4 bases; junction bases outside the gene matches: 2. CDR1 LGHDT and CDR2 YNNKEL come from the germline V gene (reference sequence). This CDR3 comprises 15 residues. CDR3 in DNA: TGTGCCAGCAGCCAAGAGAGGGGGCGCACCGGGGAGCTGTTTTTT. Translation: CASSQERGRTGELFF.

The gene calls are TRBV12-3 or TRBV12-4 and TRBJ2-3; no definite D call. CDR3 length equals 12 residues. The V and J ends lost 2 bases and 9 bases respectively, with 9 bases between them. This chain's CDR3 is CASSLMERTQYF. The CDR3 nucleotides are TGTGCCAGCAGTTTAATGGAGCGCACGCAGTATTTT.

The V gene is TRBV20-1, the J gene TRBJ2-1, with TRBD2 matching over 15 bases. V lost 0 bases to trimming and J lost 5 bases; unmatched junction nucleotides: 5. This CDR3 is built from 17 residues. The germline V gene has CDR1 DFQATT and CDR2 SNEGSKA (reference sequence). The CDR3 bases are TGCAGTGCTAGAGATCCGGGACTAGCGGGGGGCAACAATGAGCAGTTCTTC. Translated: CSARDPGLAGGNNEQFF.

In its sample, this clonotype was seen a few times. V and J are TRBV7-9 and TRBJ1-2; possibly TRBD1 for D (6 bases). Per the germline V gene, CDR1 is SEHNR and CDR2 is FQNEAQ (reference sequence). This CDR3 spans 10 amino acids. V dropped 5 bases and J dropped 11 bases, with 9 bases sitting between them. CDR3 coding DNA: TGTGCCAGCAGCCAAGGGGGGTACACCTTC. Translating gives CASSQGGYTF.

The chain is built from TRBV30 and TRBJ1-1, with D unclear. The CDR3 has 13 amino acids. Germline V gives CDR1 GTSNPN, CDR2 SVGIG (reference sequence). V lost 3 bases and J lost 5, with 13 bases in between. CDR3 DNA sequence: TGTGCCTGGAGACCGCAGCCGGGAACTGAAGCTTTCTTT. Its translation is CAWRPQPGTEAFF.

V and J are TRBV9 and TRBJ2-5; D is perhaps TRBD1 (5 bases). Germline V lookup: CDR1 SGDLS, CDR2 YYNGEE. This CDR3 spans 13 amino acids. Deletions cut 3 bases from V and 5 bases from J, with 11 bases between. The CDR3: CASSAQGLETQYF. The DNA of the CDR3 is TGTGCCAGCAGCGCCCAGGGCTTGGAGACCCAGTACTTC.

This chain connects TRBV19 to TRBJ1-1; TRBD1 might be the D (5 bases). The V end was cut by 3 bases, the J end by 0 bases, with 14 bases between. The CDR3 consists of 16 residues. The germline V gene encodes CDR1 LNHDA and CDR2 SQIVND (reference sequence). The CDR3 reads CASSIFARQLNTEAFF. CDR3 coding DNA: TGTGCCAGTAGTATTTTTGCCCGACAGCTGAACACTGAAGCTTTCTTT.

This chain links TRBV27 with TRBJ1-1; weak D call: TRBD1 (6 bases). Germline CDR1 and CDR2: MNHEY and SMNVEV (reference sequence). Trimming removed 5 bases at V and 2 bases at J, with 12 bases between. This CDR3 has 14 residues. This CDR3 reads CASSHRQANTEAFF. The DNA of the CDR3 is TGTGCCAGCAGTCATCGACAGGCTAACACTGAAGCTTTCTTT.

The chain uses TRBV3-1 and TRBJ1-1; no reliable D call. Germline assignment: CDR1 LGHDT and CDR2 YNNKEL (reference sequence). There are 17 residues in the CDR3. V was trimmed by 0 bases and J by 1 base, leaving 15 bases between them. CDR3 nucleotides: TGTGCCAGCAGCCAAGAGCTCGTTTCCAGTGAGAACACTGAAGCTTTCTTT. This translates into CASSQELVSSENTEAFF.

The chain uses TRBV5-1 and TRBJ2-7, with 7 bases lining up with TRBD1. This CDR3 has 15 residues. V dropped 0 bases and J dropped 9; count of bases not matched to a gene: 12. CDR1 SGHRS and CDR2 YFSETQ come from the germline V gene. The CDR3 region is CASSLGTGTRDGQYF. DNA of the CDR3: TGCGCCAGCAGCTTGGGGACAGGTACCCGGGACGGGCAGTACTTC.

The genes are TRBV30 and TRBJ1-5; D is undetermined. This CDR3 has 13 residues. CDR1 GTSNPN and CDR2 SVGIG come from the germline V gene (reference sequence). The germline V and J ends were trimmed by 3 bases and 4 bases, with 10 bases remaining between them. The CDR3 sequence: CAWRATSNQPQHF. The CDR3 nucleotides read TGTGCCTGGAGGGCGACATCTAATCAGCCCCAGCATTTT.